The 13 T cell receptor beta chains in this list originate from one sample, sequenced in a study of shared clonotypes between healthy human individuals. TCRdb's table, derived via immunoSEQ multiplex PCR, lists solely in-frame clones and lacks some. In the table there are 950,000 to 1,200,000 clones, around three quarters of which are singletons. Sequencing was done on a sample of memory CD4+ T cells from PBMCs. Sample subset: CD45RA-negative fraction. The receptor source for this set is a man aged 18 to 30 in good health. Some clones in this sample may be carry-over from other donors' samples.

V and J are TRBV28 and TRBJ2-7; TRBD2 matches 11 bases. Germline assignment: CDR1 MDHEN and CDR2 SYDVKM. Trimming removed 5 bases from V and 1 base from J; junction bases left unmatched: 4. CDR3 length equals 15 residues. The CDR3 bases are TGTGCCAGCAGTAAGACTAGCGGGAAATCCTACGAGCAGTACTTC. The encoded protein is CASSKTSGKSYEQYF.

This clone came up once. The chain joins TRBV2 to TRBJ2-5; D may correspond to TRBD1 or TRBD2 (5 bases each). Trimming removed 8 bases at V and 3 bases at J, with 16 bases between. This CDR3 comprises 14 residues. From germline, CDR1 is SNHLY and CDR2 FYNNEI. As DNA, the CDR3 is TGTGCCAGCGTCCTGGGACGAGCCAAAGAGACCCAGTACTTC. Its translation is CASVLGRAKETQYF.

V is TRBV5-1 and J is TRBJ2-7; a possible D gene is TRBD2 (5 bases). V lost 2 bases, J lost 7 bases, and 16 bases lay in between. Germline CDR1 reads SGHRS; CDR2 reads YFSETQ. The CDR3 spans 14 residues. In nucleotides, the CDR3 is TGCGCCAGCAGCTTCGGGGTTGCGGCGCGAGAGCAGTACTTC. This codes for CASSFGVAAREQYF.

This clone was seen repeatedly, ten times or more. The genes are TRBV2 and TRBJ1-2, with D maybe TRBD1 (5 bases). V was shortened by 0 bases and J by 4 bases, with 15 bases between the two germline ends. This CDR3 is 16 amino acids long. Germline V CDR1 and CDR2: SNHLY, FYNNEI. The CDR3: CASSEAVAGTIYGYTF. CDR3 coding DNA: TGTGCCAGCAGTGAAGCGGTTGCAGGGACCATCTATGGCTACACCTTC.

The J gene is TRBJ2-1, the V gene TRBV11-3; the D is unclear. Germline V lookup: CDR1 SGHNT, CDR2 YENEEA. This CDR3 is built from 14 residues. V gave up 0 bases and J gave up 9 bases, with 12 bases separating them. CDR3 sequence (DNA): TGTGCCAGCAGCTTAGAGGCCGGGTGGGGTGAGCAGTTCTTC. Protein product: CASSLEAGWGEQFF.

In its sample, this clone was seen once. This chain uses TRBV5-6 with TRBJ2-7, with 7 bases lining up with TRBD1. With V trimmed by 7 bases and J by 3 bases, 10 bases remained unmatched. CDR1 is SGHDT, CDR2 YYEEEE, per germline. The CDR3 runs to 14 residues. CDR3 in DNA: TGTGCCAGCCAAGGGGGCGTCGGGTTCTACGAGCAGTACTTC. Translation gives CASQGGVGFYEQYF.

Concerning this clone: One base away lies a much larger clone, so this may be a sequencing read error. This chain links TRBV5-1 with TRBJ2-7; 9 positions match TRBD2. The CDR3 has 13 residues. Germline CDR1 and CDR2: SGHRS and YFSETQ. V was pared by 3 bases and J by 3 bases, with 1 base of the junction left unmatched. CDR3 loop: CASSSSGNYEQYF. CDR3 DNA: TGCGCCAGCAGCTCTAGCGGGAACTACGAGCAGTACTTC.

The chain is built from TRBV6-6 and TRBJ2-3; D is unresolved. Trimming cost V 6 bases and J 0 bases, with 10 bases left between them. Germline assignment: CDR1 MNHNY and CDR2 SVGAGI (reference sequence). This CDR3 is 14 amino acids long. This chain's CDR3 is CASSLRASTDTQYF. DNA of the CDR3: TGTGCCAGCAGCCTTCGGGCCAGCACAGATACGCAGTATTTT.

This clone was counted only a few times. In DNA form, the CDR3 reads TGTGCCAGCAGCCAAAACAGGCTGAGAGCTTTCTTT. Protein sequence: CASSQNRLRAFF. The chain couples TRBV14 to TRBJ1-1; tentatively, D is TRBD1 (5 bases). Germline-derived CDR1 and CDR2 are SGHDN and FVKESK. There are 12 residues in the CDR3. V lost 2 bases and J lost 10, with 11 bases in between.

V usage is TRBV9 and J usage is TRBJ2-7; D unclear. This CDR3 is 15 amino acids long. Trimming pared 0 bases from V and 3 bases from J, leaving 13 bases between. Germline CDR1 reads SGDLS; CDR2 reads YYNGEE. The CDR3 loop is CASSVAPRLGYEQYF. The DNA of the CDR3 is TGTGCCAGCAGCGTAGCCCCTCGGCTGGGCTACGAGCAGTACTTC.

CDR3 nucleotide sequence: TGTGCCAGCAGCCAGGGGGCTAGATACGAGCAGTACTTC. Translation gives CASSQGARYEQYF. The V gene is TRBV28, the J gene TRBJ2-7; 8 bases line up with TRBD1. The germline CDR1 and CDR2 sequences are MDHEN and SYDVKM. There are 13 residues in the CDR3. The V gene end was trimmed by 6 bases and the J gene end by 4 bases; junction bases not matched to a gene: 5.

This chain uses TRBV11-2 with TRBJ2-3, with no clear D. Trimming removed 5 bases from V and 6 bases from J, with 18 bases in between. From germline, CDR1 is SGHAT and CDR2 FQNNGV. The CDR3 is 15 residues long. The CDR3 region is CASSPVSSDLDTQYF. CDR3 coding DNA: TGTGCCAGCAGCCCGGTGTCCTCAGATTTGGATACGCAGTATTTT.

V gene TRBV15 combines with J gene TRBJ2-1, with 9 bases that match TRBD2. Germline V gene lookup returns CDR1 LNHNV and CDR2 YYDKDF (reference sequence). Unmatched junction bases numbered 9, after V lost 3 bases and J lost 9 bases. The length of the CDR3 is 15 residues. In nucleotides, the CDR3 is TGTGCCACCAGCAGGCCGGGACTAGCCACCACTGAGCAGTTCTTC. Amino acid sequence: CATSRPGLATTEQFF.